These T cell receptor beta chains were read from a single sample in a study of neurological immune-mediated disorders. TCRdb recomputed calls from the 5' RACE reads with MiXCR, one row per CDR3 protein. The table has some 55,000 distinct CDR3 sequences, 7% to 10% seen once. Sequencing input: PBMCs. These TCRs come from a woman aged 40 to 50 in good health. Both conserved end residues are trimmed from each CDR3. Fields, in order: V gene, CDR3 protein.

>TRBV12-3/TRBV12-4
ASSQQGYGYT
>TRBV20-1
SASRAGGSTDTQY
>TRBV27
ASSTYRDREYSNQPQH
>TRBV12-3/TRBV12-4
ASSWPGTGYNEQF
>TRBV10-3
AISEGGGGGMETQY
>TRBV7-8
ASSVAGGKVPGELF
>TRBV5-1
ASSLEASTPETQY
>TRBV12-3/TRBV12-4
ASSPGLKNSPLH
>TRBV20-1
SALKTERGETQY
>TRBV5-1
ASSAGLAGARSYEQY
>TRBV6-5
ASSYSKVNEQF
>TRBV3-1
ASSPRTGPLPEAF
>TRBV20-1
SARAMFAGEAF
>TRBV12-3/TRBV12-4
ASSLRGEQY
>TRBV10-1
ASSESRANQPQH
>TRBV20-1
SAKPGGAPYEQY
>TRBV18
ASSPKGRGTYNEQF
>TRBV5-8
ASSARTGTHEQY
>TRBV29-1
SVELGNGYEQY
>TRBV6-5
ASRASGYNEQF
>TRBV10-3
AISEMSGRGHGYT
>TRBV9
ASSPRGAYNEQF
>TRBV7-2
ASSLGSSGVREQF
>TRBV6-5
ASRSGSSGANVQT
>TRBV5-1
ASSSQETGTDTQY
>TRBV12-3/TRBV12-4
ASQRRYNEQF
>TRBV7-6
ASSLSDGLNTEAF
>TRBV7-2
ASSLGGGGSYNEQF
>TRBV12-3/TRBV12-4
ASSKTEFNTEAF
>TRBV5-1
ASSSWTGYEQY
>TRBV20-1
SATFAGGNTEAF
>TRBV7-2
ASSLGVSSYNEQF
>TRBV19
ASSNWAMQAF
>TRBV30
AWSVKDRRGEQY
>TRBV9
ASSVSGTSPKRPYNEQF
>TRBV20-1
SAKFGMAQY
>TRBV29-1
SVEDPPRGVGETQY
>TRBV3-1
ASSPAGGKAF